This T cell receptor beta chain came from a study of cytomegalovirus exposure and HLA in healthy donors (dated 2017 in TCRdb). About the investigation overall: An earlier analysis of roughly 570 of the donors reported around 280 Gb of sequence data and around 110 million unique TCR beta sequences obtained from some 170 million T cells. Donor age, sex, ethnicity and CMV serostatus were compiled alongside the repertoire data. Several DR-DQ haplotypes were treated as single units for association and clustering because of strong linkage in the cohort. Class I and class II HLA loci were covered by the typing at four-digit resolution. A separate validation cohort of 100 to 150 different subjects was used in addition to the approximately 700-subject first cohort. An early release that covered some 640 HLA-typed donors contained around 330 gigabases of sequencing data and tens of millions of unique TCR sequences. A later genetic analysis used genome-wide SNP genotypes for about 60% of the roughly 700 donors, treating that subset as a discovery cohort. The T cell repertoires of 666 subjects were profiled by immunosequencing and related to cytomegalovirus serostatus. Among the approximately 420 genotyped donors, around 81% belonged to the genetic ancestry cluster associated with self-reported Caucasian donors. In the later analysis, no new phenotypic data were used to find candidate immune exposures; instead, reliance was placed on TCR beta sequences and their occurrence across donors. An earlier analysis of some 500 of the donors used high-throughput TCR beta sequencing to judge whether each TCR beta V gene segment behaved as functional or pseudogenic. The study combined high-throughput TCR immunosequencing, statistical association of individual TCRs with disease status, and machine learning to predict cytomegalovirus infection status. Among almost 400 genotyped donors of the cohort, an average of approximately 250,000 unique TCR beta nucleotide sequences were sequenced per donor, around 18% of them non-productive. In a later analysis, previously published TCR beta repertoires from 550 to 700 donors were re-analyzed and high-resolution HLA genotyping was added so that TCR occurrence patterns could be studied. The study was designed to test whether signatures of past pathogen exposure could be identified by cataloging public T cell receptors. All discovery cohort repertoires had been generated using a single sequencing platform. The number of donors typed differed by locus, with roughly 629-640 for A, B, C, DRB1 and DQB1, around 560 for DQA1, over 600 for DPA1, and approximately 470 for DPB1. General conclusions and limits of the study: A later analysis found that HLA-associated TCR beta chains were more clonally expanded and had lower generation probabilities than equally common non-associated chains. It was suggested by the authors that the approach could potentially be generalized to other disease states and immunological phenotypes. A few of the identified cytomegalovirus-associated TCR beta chains were confirmed in vitro to be specific for cytomegalovirus antigens. According to a later analysis, most CMV-associated TCR beta chains appeared to be HLA-restricted, and the HLA associations seemed to be driven largely by CMV exposure. Roughly uniform sequencing depth across donors was assumed in presence/absence analyses, although this assumption may not hold. When HLA alleles, especially DR and DQ, strongly co-occurred, attributing TCR associations to individual alleles was difficult. A group of highly shared sequence variants was considered likely to be a technical artifact of the sequencing pipeline. The cohort was sequenced for TCR beta chains only, and without alpha or paired-chain data the features that could be detected were limited. Across donors, most TCR sequences were observed very rarely, whereas some public TCRs were present in many individuals. In a later genetic analysis, fewer N-insertions in productive TCRs were reported among donors in an Asian-associated ancestry cluster than the roughly 640-donor mean. A later analysis found that TCR association rates varied across HLA loci, with DRB1 alleles showing the most associated TCRs and HLA-C alleles the fewest. A total of 150 or so TCR beta chains were listed by the study as associated with cytomegalovirus. In a later analysis, around 15,000 TCR beta sequences were associated with specific HLA alleles at a false discovery rate of 0.05. Linkage disequilibrium might explain the correlated functional status among segregating V segments, but an unknown experimental factor could not be excluded. CMV serostatus was the only immune exposure information available for the cohort. Because the 87-base-pair reads could not distinguish some IMGT-functional V segments, including TRBV6-2 and TRBV6-3, those segments were excluded. A further reported finding was that TCR beta sequences accurately predicted the HLA-A and HLA-B alleles for most subjects in the first cohort. Because counts were too low, roughly 17 rarely observed V segments, including chromosome 9 orphons, were left out of the earlier analysis of 500 to 650 of the donors. In a later analysis, several top co-occurrence clusters were reported to appear linked to parvovirus B19, influenza, CMV and Epstein-Barr virus. In a later genetic analysis, a missense DCLRE1C variant was associated with V-gene and J-gene trimming of TCR beta chains, and the association was replicated in an independent cohort. The classifier was reported to diagnose cytomegalovirus status with high specificity and sensitivity in both the original and validation cohorts. An earlier analysis of several hundred of the donors showed that most TCR beta V segments appeared in productive rearrangements either about 90% or about 30% of the time, which broadly matched IMGT annotations. Because HLA typing was unavailable for some donors at each locus, only the typed subset was used in association tests.

The CDR3 covers 14 residues, taking in both the cysteine and the phenylalanine. The DNA shown is the 42-base CDR3, in frame from base 1. In the germline V gene (reference sequence), CDR1 corresponds to MNHNY and CDR2 to SVGAGI. Trimming removed 10 bases from V and 2 bases from J; the gene matches leave 5 bases unexplained. This clone was counted a single time. Its antigen is currently not known. No per-base quality is available; no much larger clone lies one base away. In total, roughly 710 healthy bone marrow donors made up the cohort. All cohort members were sampled while nominally healthy, although unrecorded immune exposures were likely present. The donor was CMV seronegative and was included in the group of over 300 seronegative cohort members. Every donor gave a peripheral blood sample, and the peripheral blood mononuclear cells from that sample were used for TCR beta sequencing. The Qiagen DNeasy Blood Extraction Kit was used to extract genomic DNA from the blood cell samples.

Library preparation used the immunoSEQ multiplex PCR assay. A mixture of 60 forward primers for TCR Vbeta segments and 13 reverse primers for TCR Jbeta segments was used in the multiplex PCR. The CDR3 region of rearranged TCR beta genes was amplified from genomic DNA with a multiplex PCR assay. Amplified TCR beta libraries were sequenced as 87-base-pair reads on the Illumina HiSeq System. The original methods were these. A later analysis counted approximately 74 million unique TCR beta chains across the 500 to 850 repertoires, and roughly 11 million of these chains were shared by at least two donors. To remove PCR and sequencing errors, raw reads were error-corrected and collapsed into unique sequences using a nearest-neighbor algorithm that merged closely related sequences. To assign V, D and J gene segments, CDR3 sequences were aligned to IMGT reference sequences. For a sequence to be retained, at least a six-nucleotide match to both a V gene segment and a J gene segment was required. A rearrangement counted as productive if the CDR3 had no stop codons and remained in frame with V and J, and every other rearrangement counted as non-productive. CDR3 was defined by IMGT convention, running from the second conserved V-encoded cysteine to the conserved J-encoded phenylalanine. The earlier analysis of about 500 of the donors excluded sequences that lacked an unambiguous match to a single V gene segment. An earlier analysis of some 610 of the donors called V segments functional above 56.7% productive rearrangements and segregating when the between-donor standard deviation exceeded 5%. A statistical classification framework was built for diagnosing cytomegalovirus status from the catalog of TCR beta chain sequences. V and J gene assignment, in a later analysis, came from comparing TCR nucleotide sequences with IMGT/GENE-DB human TR gene sequences. A later analysis assigned CDR3 sequences and most-parsimonious VDJ recombination scenarios with the TCRdist pipeline. In a later analysis, each TCR beta chain was defined by its CDR3 amino acid sequence together with its V-gene family, and reads without a unique V-gene family were excluded. A later analysis removed roughly 590 highly shared, low-generation-probability nucleotide sequences to deal with suspected cross-contamination and a sequencing artifact. In a later analysis, a clonal expansion index for each public chain was calculated from normalized within-repertoire ranks of inferred template counts. In a later analysis, generation probabilities were computed with a VDJ recombination model fitted to out-of-frame rearrangements, and the resulting probabilities were checked against IGoR. Hypergeometric tests were used in a later analysis to score TCR-TCR, TCR-HLA and TCR-CMV co-occurrence, with a repertoire-size bias correction applied to the TCR pairs. To estimate false discovery rates, a later analysis permuted the HLA or CMV assignments 20 times. A later analysis grouped co-occurring TCRs with DBSCAN, adding TCRdist sequence similarity when clustering within HLA-allele-positive subsets. Co-occurrence clustering excluded repertoires with fewer than 30,000 or more than 120,000 public chains, plus five with anomalous nucleotide sharing. The immuneACCESS repertoire file appears here via TCRdb, limited to in-frame rearrangements. These files lack a portion of the clones; in checked studies, under half of the deficit traces to unresolved V genes, and the cause of the others is not known. Clonal size and the V and J genes are those of that table, whereas D and trimming came from the DNA. The sample table holds 150,000 to 200,000 clones, of which 62% were seen once. The leading ten clones occupy 2.5% to 3% of the sample.

The rearrangement combines TRBV6-6 with TRBJ2-2, with 9 central nucleotides matching TRBD1. This TCR derives from a man in his forties in good health and CMV-seronegative. The sequenced sample consisted of PBMCs. The CDR3 reads as follows: CATPDRGNTGELFF. The sequenced DNA is TGTGCCACCCCGGACAGGGGAAACACCGGGGAGCTGTTTTTT.